Following are 20 T cell receptor beta chains from one sample sequenced in a study of OX40 agonist ivuxolimab in advanced cancers. The library came from the immunoSEQ multiplex PCR assay. TCRdb took over this immuneACCESS table, retaining in-frame rearrangements with V and J assigned. Such tables are incomplete; in checked studies, under half of the missing clones stem from an unresolved V gene, and the remainder is unexplained. This sample gives about 23,000 clones in total; less than 90% of them show up just once. 14% of the sample lies in the top ten. The sequencing used CD4+ or CD8+ T cells sorted from blood, collected in a trial of the OX40 agonist ivuxolimab. Receptor source: an adult with an advanced solid tumor such as melanoma, head and neck, liver or kidney cancer.

The chain combines TRBV27 with TRBJ2-5; 7 positions match TRBD2. This CDR3 contains 15 residues. Germline V gives CDR1 MNHEY, CDR2 SMNVEV (reference sequence). With 10 bases clipped from V and 5 bases from J, the junction kept 16 bases outside the gene matches. The CDR3 nucleotides are TGTGCCACCCGGGCCACAGCGGGGAGCCTTGAGACCCAGTACTTC. Amino acids: CATRATAGSLETQYF.

The genes are TRBV27 and TRBJ2-1; 11 bases align to TRBD2. This CDR3 region has 16 residues. Germline CDR1 reads MNHEY; CDR2 reads SMNVEV (reference sequence). With 8 bases clipped from V and 0 bases from J, the junction kept 6 bases outside the gene matches. CDR3 amino acids: CASAELAGASYNEQFF. CDR3 DNA sequence: TGTGCCAGCGCCGAACTAGCGGGGGCCTCCTACAATGAGCAGTTCTTC.

The CDR3 DNA reads TGTGCCAGCAGTTACTGGGGGCTTGGCGGGGAGCTGTTTTTT. Protein sequence: CASSYWGLGGELFF. The gene calls are TRBV6-5 and TRBJ2-2; D might be TRBD1 (6 bases). Germline V gene sequence: CDR1 MNHEY, CDR2 SVGAGI. The CDR3 totals 14 residues. With 1 base removed from V and 7 bases from J, the gap between germline ends came to 10 bases.

The chain carries TRBV7-9 and TRBJ2-3; D may be TRBD2 (5 bases). Deletions cut 0 bases from V and 2 bases from J, with 15 bases between. CDR1 and CDR2 from the germline V gene are SEHNR and FQNEAQ (reference sequence). This CDR3 contains 17 residues. The CDR3 DNA follows: TGTGCCAGCAGCTTAGCGCCGGGGTACGGCATCACAGATACGCAGTATTTT. Protein sequence: CASSLAPGYGITDTQYF.

This clone came up once. Written as DNA, the CDR3 is TGCAGCGTTCGGTCTGGAAACACCATATATTTT. This encodes CSVRSGNTIYF. V usage is TRBV29-1 and J usage is TRBJ1-3, with D uncertain. The CDR3 runs 11 residues. CDR1 is SQVTM and CDR2 is ANQGSEA in the germline V gene. Trimming took off 5 bases at V and 1 base at J, with 3 bases between the two ends.

The chain employs TRBV7-8 and TRBJ2-5, with TRBD2 matching 13 bases. Germline V gene lookup returns CDR1 SGHVS and CDR2 FQNEAQ. V dropped 5 bases and J dropped 5; count of bases not matched to a gene: 5. The CDR3 sequence is 15 residues long. The CDR3 is CASSLGLAGVETQYF. The CDR3 DNA follows: TGTGCCAGCAGCCTCGGACTAGCGGGGGTGGAGACCCAGTACTTC.

This clone was detected only once. The chain combines TRBV9 with TRBJ2-1; the D is unclear. V was cut by 0 bases and J by 7 bases, with 5 bases left in between. This CDR3 has 12 amino acids. CDR1 and CDR2 from the germline V gene are SGDLS and YYNGEE. CDR3 in amino acids: CASSVDKNEQFF. In DNA, the CDR3 is TGTGCCAGCAGCGTAGATAAGAATGAGCAGTTCTTC.

This chain joins TRBV10-3 and TRBJ1-4; 9 bases are a match to TRBD1. Germline assignment: CDR1 ENHRY and CDR2 SYGVKD. V lost 3 bases, J lost 6 bases, and 8 bases stayed unmatched. The CDR3 totals 16 residues. In nucleotides, the CDR3 is TGTGCCATCAGTGACGTGCCGGGACAGGGCCATGAAAAACTGTTTTTT. This sequence encodes CAISDVPGQGHEKLFF.

The chain combines TRBV5-5 with TRBJ1-5; tentative D call: TRBD1 (5 bases). The CDR3 spans 15 residues. The V gene's germline CDR1 is SGHKS and CDR2 YYEKEE (reference sequence). V was cut by 3 bases and J by 0 bases, with 10 bases left in between. The CDR3 sequence: CASSWAGNSNQPQHF. The CDR3 DNA reads TGTGCCAGCAGCTGGGCAGGGAATAGCAATCAGCCCCAGCATTTT.

This chain links TRBV11-3 with TRBJ2-1; 10 bases agree with TRBD2. V was pared by 4 bases and J by 3 bases, with 9 bases of the junction left unmatched. CDR1 and CDR2 from the germline V gene are SGHNT and YENEEA. This CDR3 is built from 17 residues. The CDR3 here is CASSYGASGGHYNEQFF. The CDR3, as DNA: TGTGCCAGCAGCTATGGTGCTAGCGGGGGACACTACAATGAGCAGTTCTTC. The full variable domain, in which reference TRBV11-3 and TRBJ2-1 provide the parts outside the CDR3, is EAGVVQSPRYKIIEKKQPVAFWCNPISGHNTLYWYLQNLGQGPELLIRYENEEAVDDSQLPKDRFSAERLKGVDSTLKIQPAELGDSAVYLCASSYGASGGHYNEQFFGPGTRLTVL.

The rearrangement joins TRBV2 to TRBJ1-1; D gene unclear. Germline-derived CDR1 and CDR2 are SNHLY and FYNNEI. There are 12 residues in the CDR3. Trimming removed 0 bases from V and 8 bases from J, with 7 bases in between. CDR3 nucleotides: TGTGCCAGCAGTGAAGCGCCTAAAGAAGCTTTCTTT. This translates into CASSEAPKEAFF.

V is TRBV7-9 and J is TRBJ1-3; D is perhaps TRBD1 (6 bases). Trimming removed 3 bases from V and 4 bases from J, with 13 bases in between. The CDR3 consists of 15 residues. CDR1 and CDR2 (germline): SEHNR, FQNEAQ (reference sequence). The CDR3 DNA sequence: TGTGCCAGCAGCTTTCAGGGGACTCAAGGAAACACCATATATTTT. This codes for CASSFQGTQGNTIYF.

This chain uses TRBV7-9 with TRBJ2-7; no clear D gene. The germline CDR1 and CDR2 sequences are SEHNR and FQNEAQ (reference sequence). CDR3 size: 12 residues. Between the trimmed V and J ends, which lost 6 bases and 3 bases, there was a span of 9 bases. Here the CDR3 reads CASSPQNYEQYF. Here the CDR3 DNA reads TGTGCCAGCAGTCCACAAAACTACGAGCAGTACTTC. Full variable domain (remainder filled in from reference TRBV7-9 and TRBJ2-7): DTGVSQNPRHKITKRGQNVTFRCDPISEHNRLYWYRQTLGQGPEFLTYFQNEAQLEKSRLLSDRFSAERPKGSFSTLEIQRTEQGDSAMYLCASSPQNYEQYFGPGTRLTVT.

The chain has TRBV10-3 and TRBJ1-2; possible D gene TRBD1, 5 bases. Trimming left V 11 bases short and J 4 bases short, with 23 bases between. This CDR3 spans 15 amino acids. Per germline, CDR1 ENHRY and CDR2 SYGVKD. DNA of the CDR3: TGTGCCGCCAGGGAGCAGACGGAGAATGTCTATGGCTACACCTTC. This encodes CAAREQTENVYGYTF.

V and J are TRBV7-2 and TRBJ1-6; D is unresolved. The CDR3 covers 13 residues. The germline V gene has CDR1 SGHTA and CDR2 FQGNSA. V was pared by 4 bases and J by 14 bases, with 15 bases between. The CDR3 loop is CASSSLGPRSLHF. The CDR3 bases are TGTGCCAGCAGCTCTTTAGGACCTAGATCCCTCCACTTT. The full variable domain, with the rest looked up from reference TRBV7-2 and TRBJ1-6, is GAGVSQSPSNKVTEKGKDVELRCDPISGHTALYWYRQSLGQGLEFLIYFQGNSAPDKSGLPSDRFSAERTGGSVSTLTIQRTQQEDSAVYLCASSSLGPRSLHFGNGTRLTVT.

The chain carries TRBV15 and TRBJ2-7; 8 bases are shared with TRBD1. The CDR3 is made up of 15 amino acids. J gave up 0 bases and V 4 bases, and 5 bases lay outside the gene matches. CDR1 is LNHNV, CDR2 YYDKDF, per germline (reference sequence). CDR3 sequence reads: CATSTRTGNSYEQYF. For the CDR3, the DNA is TGTGCCACCAGCACCAGGACAGGGAACTCCTACGAGCAGTACTTC.

The chain links TRBV19 to TRBJ2-5; 9 bases fit TRBD1. Judging by the DNA end, TRBJ2-7 fits better; the J call may be wrong. Germline CDR1 is LNHDA and CDR2 is SQIVND (reference sequence). The CDR3 sequence is 14 residues long. In DNA form, the CDR3 reads TGTGCCAGTAGTATGGGACAGGGCTCCTACGAGCAGTACTTC. Translated: CASSMGQGSYEQYF.

The chain carries TRBV4-1 and TRBJ2-3; 9 bases line up with TRBD2. V gave up 4 bases and J gave up 4 bases; unmatched junction bases: 6. The CDR3 contains 15 residues. CDR1 is MGHRA, CDR2 YSYEKL, per germline. The CDR3 coding sequence is TGCGCCAGCAGCCCTCGAGAGCGGGGGGCAGATACGCAGTATTTT. Its translation: CASSPRERGADTQYF.

The rearrangement links TRBV9 to TRBJ2-1; TRBD2 agrees at 9 bases. The CDR3 covers 15 residues. Germline CDR1 SGDLS, CDR2 YYNGEE. With V trimmed by 2 bases and J by 6 bases, 6 bases remained unmatched. The CDR3 reads CASSVSGGPFNEQFF. In nucleotides, the CDR3 is TGTGCCAGCAGCGTGAGCGGGGGGCCTTTCAATGAGCAGTTCTTC.

The gene calls are TRBV6-6 and TRBJ1-1, with unresolved D. This CDR3 is 12 amino acids long. Trimming removed 5 bases from V and 1 base from J, with 5 bases in between. Germline CDR1 reads MNHNY; CDR2 reads SVGAGI (reference sequence). The CDR3 bases are TGTGCCAGCAGTACGGGGAACACTGAAGCTTTCTTT. Protein product: CASSTGNTEAFF.